These T cell receptor beta chains were read from a single sample in a study of blood T cell repertoires in COVID-19. Produced via immunoSEQ multiplex PCR; TCRdb's table is partial and in-frame only. The sample records 200,000 to 300,000 clones, 88% being singletons. The sequenced sample was peripheral blood. The receptor set was obtained from a man at least 80 years old with acute or convalescent COVID-19. CDR3s include the opening cysteine and the closing phenylalanine or tryptophan. Each record gives: clone size, D gene, V gene, J gene, CDR3 protein, CDR3 DNA. A D gene is named only where the DNA matches it firmly. Clone size is stated in some rows and not others, as once, few, many or a class when expanded.

abundance: .; d_gene: TRBD2; v_gene: TRBV18; j_gene: TRBJ2-1; CDR3aa: CASSPLAGVYNEQFF; CDR3nt: TGTGCCAGCTCACCTTTAGCGGGAGTCTACAATGAGCAGTTCTTC
abundance: .; d_gene: .; v_gene: TRBV4-2; j_gene: TRBJ1-4; CDR3aa: CASSQEGQPSSEKLFF; CDR3nt: TGTGCCAGCAGCCAAGAGGGGCAGCCGTCATCCGAAAAACTGTTTTTT
abundance: .; d_gene: TRBD1; v_gene: TRBV11-2; j_gene: TRBJ2-7; CDR3aa: CASSLRRWGQGTDEQYF; CDR3nt: TGTGCCAGCAGCTTAAGAAGGTGGGGACAGGGTACGGACGAGCAGTACTTC
abundance: .; d_gene: TRBD2; v_gene: TRBV4-2; j_gene: TRBJ2-3; CDR3aa: CASSQVGRGGSLTDTQYF; CDR3nt: TGTGCCAGCAGCCAAGTCGGGCGGGGGGGCTCACTCACGGATACGCAGTATTTT
abundance: few; d_gene: TRBD1; v_gene: TRBV5-1; j_gene: TRBJ1-1; CDR3aa: CASSPEGTGEFEAFF; CDR3nt: TGCGCCAGCAGCCCCGAGGGGACAGGGGAATTTGAAGCTTTCTTT
abundance: once; d_gene: .; v_gene: TRBV6-5; j_gene: TRBJ2-2; CDR3aa: CASRNRALNTGELFF; CDR3nt: TGTGCCAGCAGAAACAGGGCCCTGAACACCGGGGAGCTGTTTTTT
abundance: .; d_gene: TRBD2; v_gene: TRBV19; j_gene: TRBJ2-3; CDR3aa: CASSLQAGATDTQYF; CDR3nt: TGTGCCAGTAGTCTACAAGCGGGAGCCACAGATACGCAGTATTTT
abundance: .; d_gene: TRBD1; v_gene: TRBV19; j_gene: TRBJ1-5; CDR3aa: CASSTRQGSQPQHF; CDR3nt: TGTGCCAGTAGTACCCGACAGGGTAGTCAGCCCCAGCATTTT
abundance: .; d_gene: .; v_gene: TRBV27; j_gene: TRBJ1-5; CDR3aa: CASSLRGSNQPQHF; CDR3nt: TGTGCCAGCAGTTTACGGGGGTCCAATCAGCCCCAGCATTTT
abundance: .; d_gene: .; v_gene: TRBV18; j_gene: TRBJ1-1; CDR3aa: CASSPPYGRSLEAFF; CDR3nt: TGTGCCAGCTCACCACCTTACGGTCGATCCCTTGAAGCTTTCTTT
abundance: .; d_gene: TRBD1; v_gene: TRBV5-1; j_gene: TRBJ1-6; CDR3aa: CASSPGDRYNSPLHF; CDR3nt: TGCGCCAGCAGCCCAGGGGACAGATATAATTCACCCCTCCACTTT
abundance: .; d_gene: TRBD1; v_gene: TRBV19; j_gene: TRBJ1-4; CDR3aa: CASMRGPTGDEKLFF; CDR3nt: TGTGCCAGTATGAGGGGTCCGACAGGGGATGAAAAACTGTTTTTT
abundance: .; d_gene: TRBD2; v_gene: TRBV18; j_gene: TRBJ2-3; CDR3aa: CASSPLLGLAGTSTDTQYF; CDR3nt: TGTGCCAGCTCACCTCTTCTAGGACTAGCGGGCACTAGCACAGATACGCAGTATTTT
abundance: once; d_gene: TRBD2; v_gene: TRBV7-2; j_gene: TRBJ2-1; CDR3aa: CASSFPLAGVNEQFF; CDR3nt: TGTGCCAGCAGCTTCCCCCTAGCGGGAGTCAATGAGCAGTTCTTC
abundance: .; d_gene: .; v_gene: TRBV4-3; j_gene: TRBJ2-1; CDR3aa: CASSPRSGDEQFF; CDR3nt: TGCGCCAGCAGCCCCCGTTCCGGGGATGAGCAGTTCTTC
abundance: .; d_gene: TRBD1; v_gene: TRBV11-3; j_gene: TRBJ2-1; CDR3aa: CASAQGSSYNEQFF; CDR3nt: TGTGCCAGCGCACAGGGGAGCTCCTACAATGAGCAGTTCTTC
abundance: .; d_gene: TRBD2; v_gene: TRBV7-2; j_gene: TRBJ2-7; CDR3aa: CASSLGLAGAGGEQYF; CDR3nt: TGTGCCAGCAGCTTAGGACTAGCGGGAGCGGGGGGCGAGCAGTACTTC
abundance: .; d_gene: .; v_gene: TRBV7-2; j_gene: TRBJ2-5; CDR3aa: CASSLGGHQAETQYF; CDR3nt: TGTGCCAGCAGCTTAGGCGGACACCAAGCAGAGACCCAGTACTTC
abundance: .; d_gene: .; v_gene: TRBV19; j_gene: TRBJ2-2; CDR3aa: CASRSQGGVGELFF; CDR3nt: TGTGCCAGTAGATCCCAGGGGGGAGTGGGGGAGCTGTTTTTT
abundance: .; d_gene: .; v_gene: TRBV5-4; j_gene: TRBJ1-3; CDR3aa: CASSFQGRISGNTIYF; CDR3nt: TGTGCCAGCAGCTTCCAGGGCCGAATCTCTGGAAACACCATATATTTT
abundance: .; d_gene: .; v_gene: TRBV4-3; j_gene: TRBJ2-1; CDR3aa: CASSQVVRVNEQFF; CDR3nt: TGCGCCAGCAGCCAAGTTGTTCGGGTCAATGAGCAGTTCTTC
abundance: few; d_gene: .; v_gene: TRBV6-5; j_gene: TRBJ2-5; CDR3aa: CASTRQETQYF; CDR3nt: TGTGCCAGCACCCGGCAAGAGACCCAGTACTTC
abundance: .; d_gene: .; v_gene: TRBV19; j_gene: TRBJ1-4; CDR3aa: CASSISSTNEKLFF; CDR3nt: TGTGCCAGTAGTATTTCCTCAACTAATGAAAAACTGTTTTTT
abundance: .; d_gene: .; v_gene: TRBV15; j_gene: TRBJ2-7; CDR3aa: CATSRDTTAYEQYF; CDR3nt: TGTGCCACCAGCAGAGATACAACAGCCTACGAGCAGTACTTC
abundance: .; d_gene: .; v_gene: TRBV27; j_gene: TRBJ2-5; CDR3aa: CASSLIAGTYRQETQYF; CDR3nt: TGTGCCAGCAGTCTTATCGCCGGGACATACCGTCAAGAGACCCAGTACTTC
abundance: .; d_gene: TRBD1; v_gene: TRBV6-6; j_gene: TRBJ2-1; CDR3aa: CASSLDRGIMNEQFF; CDR3nt: TGTGCCAGCAGTCTGGACAGGGGGATTATGAATGAGCAGTTCTTC
abundance: .; d_gene: .; v_gene: TRBV7-8; j_gene: TRBJ1-4; CDR3aa: CASSPGVTDNEKLFF; CDR3nt: TGTGCCAGCAGCCCAGGGGTGACAGATAATGAAAAACTGTTTTTT
abundance: .; d_gene: TRBD1; v_gene: TRBV7-9; j_gene: TRBJ1-1; CDR3aa: CASSLTGINTEAFF; CDR3nt: TGTGCCAGCAGCTTGACAGGGATTAACACTGAAGCTTTCTTT
abundance: .; d_gene: TRBD1; v_gene: TRBV7-2; j_gene: TRBJ1-5; CDR3aa: CASSSRDRGQDQPQHF; CDR3nt: TGTGCCAGCAGCTCCAGGGACAGGGGGCAGGATCAGCCCCAGCATTTT
abundance: .; d_gene: .; v_gene: TRBV5-8; j_gene: TRBJ2-2; CDR3aa: CASSRGRIANTGELFF; CDR3nt: TGTGCCAGCAGCCGCGGGCGAATTGCGAACACCGGGGAGCTGTTTTTT
abundance: .; d_gene: .; v_gene: TRBV18; j_gene: TRBJ1-2; CDR3aa: CASSLIIQGRSGYTF; CDR3nt: TGTGCCAGCTCACTAATAATACAGGGCCGCTCGGGCTACACCTTC
abundance: .; d_gene: TRBD2; v_gene: TRBV12-3/TRBV12-4; j_gene: TRBJ2-5; CDR3aa: CASREGEKTQYF; CDR3nt: TGTGCCAGCCGGGAGGGGGAAAAGACCCAGTACTTC
abundance: .; d_gene: .; v_gene: TRBV25-1; j_gene: TRBJ1-6; CDR3aa: CASSLSRDLNSPLHF; CDR3nt: TGTGCCAGCAGCCTGTCCCGGGACTTGAATTCACCCCTCCACTTT
abundance: .; d_gene: TRBD2; v_gene: TRBV4-1; j_gene: TRBJ2-1; CDR3aa: CASSQVSGRYNEQFF; CDR3nt: TGCGCCAGCAGCCAAGTTAGCGGGAGGTACAATGAGCAGTTCTTC
abundance: .; d_gene: TRBD1; v_gene: TRBV7-2; j_gene: TRBJ2-3; CDR3aa: CASRLGQGIYTDTQYF; CDR3nt: TGTGCCAGCAGATTAGGACAGGGTATTTACACAGATACGCAGTATTTT
abundance: .; d_gene: .; v_gene: TRBV25-1; j_gene: TRBJ1-2; CDR3aa: CASSEGQPSNYGYTF; CDR3nt: TGTGCCAGCAGTGAAGGACAGCCTTCTAACTATGGCTACACCTTC
abundance: .; d_gene: TRBD1; v_gene: TRBV7-3; j_gene: TRBJ2-5; CDR3aa: CASSADRGAETQYF; CDR3nt: TGTGCCAGCAGCGCGGACAGGGGTGCGGAGACCCAGTACTTC
abundance: .; d_gene: .; v_gene: TRBV19; j_gene: TRBJ2-1; CDR3aa: CASRAGISYNEQFF; CDR3nt: TGTGCCAGTAGGGCGGGAATCTCCTACAATGAGCAGTTCTTC
abundance: few; d_gene: .; v_gene: TRBV6-5; j_gene: TRBJ2-5; CDR3aa: CASSAGFQETQYF; CDR3nt: TGTGCCAGCAGCGCGGGGTTCCAAGAGACCCAGTACTTC
abundance: .; d_gene: .; v_gene: TRBV11-1; j_gene: TRBJ1-1; CDR3aa: CASSLVGGKAFF; CDR3nt: TGTGCCAGCAGCTTGGTAGGAGGGAAAGCTTTCTTT
abundance: .; d_gene: .; v_gene: TRBV12-3/TRBV12-4; j_gene: TRBJ2-7; CDR3aa: CASSLANSYEQYF; CDR3nt: TGTGCCAGCAGTTTAGCGAACAGCTACGAGCAGTACTTC
abundance: .; d_gene: TRBD2; v_gene: TRBV6-6; j_gene: TRBJ2-7; CDR3aa: CASSYGGLAESYEQYF; CDR3nt: TGTGCCAGCAGTTACGGGGGACTAGCGGAGTCCTACGAGCAGTACTTC
abundance: .; d_gene: TRBD1; v_gene: TRBV28; j_gene: TRBJ1-2; CDR3aa: CASSSTGNGYTF; CDR3nt: TGTGCCAGCAGTTCGACAGGGAATGGCTACACCTTC
abundance: .; d_gene: .; v_gene: TRBV7-9; j_gene: TRBJ1-3; CDR3aa: CASSKTVSGNTIYF; CDR3nt: TGTGCCAGCAGCAAGACAGTTTCTGGAAACACCATATATTTT
abundance: .; d_gene: TRBD1; v_gene: TRBV6-1; j_gene: TRBJ1-4; CDR3aa: CASSGSGTGGNEKLFF; CDR3nt: TGTGCCAGCAGTGGGTCCGGGACAGGGGGGAATGAAAAACTGTTTTTT
abundance: .; d_gene: TRBD2; v_gene: TRBV6-2/TRBV6-3; j_gene: TRBJ2-7; CDR3aa: CASTPGLAYEQYF; CDR3nt: TGTGCCAGCACCCCGGGACTAGCCTACGAGCAGTACTTC
abundance: .; d_gene: TRBD1; v_gene: TRBV5-8; j_gene: TRBJ1-1; CDR3aa: CASSTRTRGTEAFF; CDR3nt: TGTGCCAGCAGCACCCGTACCAGGGGGACTGAAGCTTTCTTT
abundance: .; d_gene: TRBD1; v_gene: TRBV5-4; j_gene: TRBJ2-7; CDR3aa: CASSLQGAYEQYF; CDR3nt: TGTGCCAGCAGCTTGCAGGGGGCCTACGAGCAGTACTTC
abundance: .; d_gene: TRBD2; v_gene: TRBV7-2; j_gene: TRBJ2-7; CDR3aa: CASNFRAGGEQYF; CDR3nt: TGTGCCAGCAACTTCCGAGCGGGAGGTGAGCAGTACTTC
abundance: .; d_gene: .; v_gene: TRBV28; j_gene: TRBJ2-1; CDR3aa: CASSATGDYNEQFF; CDR3nt: TGTGCCAGCAGTGCGACAGGTGATTACAATGAGCAGTTCTTC
abundance: .; d_gene: .; v_gene: TRBV5-1; j_gene: TRBJ2-5; CDR3aa: CASSYERNLAGETQYF; CDR3nt: TGCGCCAGCAGCTACGAGAGGAACCTGGCGGGAGAGACCCAGTACTTC
abundance: .; d_gene: TRBD1; v_gene: TRBV2; j_gene: TRBJ2-5; CDR3aa: CASSASTGIGIETQYF; CDR3nt: TGTGCCAGCAGTGCCTCGACAGGGATAGGGATTGAGACCCAGTACTTC